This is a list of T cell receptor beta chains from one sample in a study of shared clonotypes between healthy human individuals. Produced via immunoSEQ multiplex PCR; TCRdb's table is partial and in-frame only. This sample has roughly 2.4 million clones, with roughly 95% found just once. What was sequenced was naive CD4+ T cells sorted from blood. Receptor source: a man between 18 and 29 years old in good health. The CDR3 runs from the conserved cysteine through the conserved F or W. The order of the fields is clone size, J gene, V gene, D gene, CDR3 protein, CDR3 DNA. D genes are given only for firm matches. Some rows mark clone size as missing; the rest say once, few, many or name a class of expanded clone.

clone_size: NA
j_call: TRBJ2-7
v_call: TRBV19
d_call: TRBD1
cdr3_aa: CASRPSGQGLYEQYF
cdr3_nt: TGTGCCAGTCGCCCGTCGGGACAGGGTTTATACGAGCAGTACTTC

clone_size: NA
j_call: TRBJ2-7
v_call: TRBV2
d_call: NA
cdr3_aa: CASQFLTGTYEQYF
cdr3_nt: TGTGCCAGCCAATTCCTGACAGGAACCTACGAGCAGTACTTC

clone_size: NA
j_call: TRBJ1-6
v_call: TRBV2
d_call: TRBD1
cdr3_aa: CASSRETGGGSNSPLHF
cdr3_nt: TGTGCCAGCAGTCGTGAGACAGGGGGCGGAAGTAATTCACCCCTCCACTTT

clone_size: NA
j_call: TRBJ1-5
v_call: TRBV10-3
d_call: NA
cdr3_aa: CAISESGGRNQPQHF
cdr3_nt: TGTGCCATCAGTGAGTCCGGCGGACGCAATCAGCCCCAGCATTTT

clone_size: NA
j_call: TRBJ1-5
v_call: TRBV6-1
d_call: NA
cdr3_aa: CASSEEILSLVGQPQHF
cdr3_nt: TGTGCCAGCAGTGAGGAAATTCTGAGTCTGGTGGGTCAGCCCCAGCATTTT

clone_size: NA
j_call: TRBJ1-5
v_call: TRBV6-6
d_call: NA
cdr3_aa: CASSYVGGNQPQHF
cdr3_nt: TGTGCCAGCAGTTACGTAGGGGGAAATCAGCCCCAGCATTTT

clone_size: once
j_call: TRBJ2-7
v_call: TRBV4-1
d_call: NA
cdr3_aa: CASSQDRTFSSYEQYF
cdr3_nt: TGCGCCAGCAGCCAAGATCGGACTTTCAGCTCCTACGAGCAGTACTTC

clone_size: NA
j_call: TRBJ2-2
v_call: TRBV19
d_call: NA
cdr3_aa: CASSIVLNTGELFF
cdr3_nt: TGTGCCAGTAGTATAGTGCTGAACACCGGGGAGCTGTTTTTT

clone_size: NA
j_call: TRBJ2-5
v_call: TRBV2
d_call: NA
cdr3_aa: CASSSNIQETQYF
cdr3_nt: TGTGCCAGCAGTAGTAACATCCAAGAGACCCAGTACTTC

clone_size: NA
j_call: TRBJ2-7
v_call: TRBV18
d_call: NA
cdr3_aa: CASSQAGAPLEQYF
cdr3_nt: TGTGCCAGCTCTCAGGCGGGGGCCCCCCTCGAGCAGTACTTC

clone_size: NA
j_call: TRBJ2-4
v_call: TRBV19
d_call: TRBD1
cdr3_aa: CASSMGQAIAKNIQYF
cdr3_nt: TGTGCCAGTAGTATGGGACAGGCTATAGCCAAAAACATTCAGTACTTC

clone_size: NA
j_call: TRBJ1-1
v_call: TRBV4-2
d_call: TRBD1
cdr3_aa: CASSPGQGRAEAFF
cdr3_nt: TGTGCCAGCAGCCCCGGACAGGGAAGGGCTGAAGCTTTCTTT

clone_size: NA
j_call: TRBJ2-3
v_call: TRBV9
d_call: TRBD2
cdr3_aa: CASSVGTAGGFVDTQYF
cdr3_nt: TGTGCCAGCAGCGTAGGCACAGCGGGGGGTTTTGTGGATACGCAGTATTTT

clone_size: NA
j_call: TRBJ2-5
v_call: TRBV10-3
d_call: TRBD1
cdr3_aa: CATTGTGETQYF
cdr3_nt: TGTGCCACGACAGGGACGGGGGAGACCCAGTACTTC

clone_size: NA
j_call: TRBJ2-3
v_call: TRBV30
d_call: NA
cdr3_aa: CASAASSLTDTQYF
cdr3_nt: TGTGCCTCAGCTGCTAGCAGCCTCACAGATACGCAGTATTTT

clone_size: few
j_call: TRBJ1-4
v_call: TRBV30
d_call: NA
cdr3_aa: CAWSILEKLFF
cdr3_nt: TGTGCCTGGAGTATATTGGAAAAACTGTTTTTT

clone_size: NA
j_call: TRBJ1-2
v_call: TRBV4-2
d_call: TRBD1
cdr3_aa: CASSQGGGLIFGGYTF
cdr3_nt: TGTGCCAGCAGCCAAGGAGGGGGCCTAATCTTCGGGGGCTACACCTTC

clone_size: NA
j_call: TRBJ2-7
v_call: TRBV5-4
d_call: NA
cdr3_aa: CASSSDRREQYF
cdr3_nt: TGTGCCAGCAGCTCGGACCGACGCGAGCAGTACTTC

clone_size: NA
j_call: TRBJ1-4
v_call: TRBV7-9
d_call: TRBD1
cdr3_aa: CASSPRYPGQGFNEKLFF
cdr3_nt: TGTGCCAGCAGCCCAAGATACCCCGGACAGGGTTTTAATGAAAAACTGTTTTTT

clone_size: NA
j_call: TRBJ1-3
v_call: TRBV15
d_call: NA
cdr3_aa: CATSLQNGNTIYF
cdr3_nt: TGTGCCACCAGCCTTCAGAATGGAAACACCATATATTTT

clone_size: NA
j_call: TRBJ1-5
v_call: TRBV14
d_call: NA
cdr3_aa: CASSQGGASNQPQHF
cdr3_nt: TGTGCCAGCAGCCAAGGGGGGGCGTCGAATCAGCCCCAGCATTTT

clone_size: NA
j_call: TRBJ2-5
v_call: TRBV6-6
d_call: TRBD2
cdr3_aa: CASCRSGGAVETQYF
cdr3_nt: TGTGCCAGCTGTCGGAGCGGGGGGGCCGTGGAGACCCAGTACTTC

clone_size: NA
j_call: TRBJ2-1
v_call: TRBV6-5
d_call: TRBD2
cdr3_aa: CASRPGLAGRNEQFF
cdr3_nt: TGTGCCAGCAGACCGGGACTAGCAGGCCGCAATGAGCAGTTCTTC

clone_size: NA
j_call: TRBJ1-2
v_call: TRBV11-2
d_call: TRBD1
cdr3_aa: CASSPRAVKGGLNYGYTF
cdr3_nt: TGTGCCAGCAGCCCCAGGGCGGTTAAAGGGGGCCTGAACTATGGCTACACCTTC

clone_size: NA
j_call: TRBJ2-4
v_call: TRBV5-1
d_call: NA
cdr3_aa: CASSPQEYKNIQYF
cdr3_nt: TGCGCCAGCAGCCCTCAGGAATACAAAAACATTCAGTACTTC

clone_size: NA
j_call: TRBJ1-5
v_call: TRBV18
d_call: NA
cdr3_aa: CASSPGQRLSNQPQHF
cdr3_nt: TGTGCCAGCTCACCAGGCCAGAGACTTAGCAATCAGCCCCAGCATTTT

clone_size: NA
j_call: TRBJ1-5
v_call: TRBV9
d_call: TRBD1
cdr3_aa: CASSVGTGVSSNQPQHF
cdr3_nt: TGTGCCAGCAGCGTCGGGACAGGGGTGTCAAGCAATCAGCCCCAGCATTTT

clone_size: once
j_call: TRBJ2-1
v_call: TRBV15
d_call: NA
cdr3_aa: CATSTRTDMKQFF
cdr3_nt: TGTGCCACCAGCACCCGGACTGACATGAAGCAGTTCTTC

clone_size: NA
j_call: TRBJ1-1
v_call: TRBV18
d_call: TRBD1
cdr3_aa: CASSPRTGGTEAFF
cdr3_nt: TGTGCCAGCTCACCTCGCACAGGGGGGACTGAAGCTTTCTTT

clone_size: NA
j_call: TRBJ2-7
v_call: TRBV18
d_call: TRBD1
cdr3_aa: CASSTGTGGGYEQYF
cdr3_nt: TGTGCCAGCTCAACCGGGACAGGGGGCGGTTACGAGCAGTACTTC

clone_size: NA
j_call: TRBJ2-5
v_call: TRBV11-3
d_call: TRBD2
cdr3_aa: CASSLGASGKETQYF
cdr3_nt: TGTGCCAGCAGCTTAGGGGCTAGCGGGAAAGAGACCCAGTACTTC

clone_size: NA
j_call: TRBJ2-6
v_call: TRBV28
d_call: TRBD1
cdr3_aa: CASRRPGQGFSGANVLTF
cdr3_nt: TGTGCCAGCAGGAGACCGGGACAGGGCTTTTCTGGGGCCAACGTCCTGACTTTC